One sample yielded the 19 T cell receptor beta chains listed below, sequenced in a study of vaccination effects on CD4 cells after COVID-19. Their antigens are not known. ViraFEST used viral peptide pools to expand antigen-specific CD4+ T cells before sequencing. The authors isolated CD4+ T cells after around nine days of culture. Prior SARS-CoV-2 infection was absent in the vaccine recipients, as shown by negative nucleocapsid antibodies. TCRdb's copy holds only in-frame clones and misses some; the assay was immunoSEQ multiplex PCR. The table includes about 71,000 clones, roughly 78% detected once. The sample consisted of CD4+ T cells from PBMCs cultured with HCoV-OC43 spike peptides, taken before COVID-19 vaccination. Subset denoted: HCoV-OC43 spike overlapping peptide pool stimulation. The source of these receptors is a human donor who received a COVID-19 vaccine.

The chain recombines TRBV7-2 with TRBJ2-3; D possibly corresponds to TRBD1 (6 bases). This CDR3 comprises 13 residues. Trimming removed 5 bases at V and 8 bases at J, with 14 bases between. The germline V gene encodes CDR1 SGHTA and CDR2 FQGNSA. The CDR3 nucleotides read TGTGCCAGCAGCATAAACGTAGGGGGTACGCAGTATTTT. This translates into CASSINVGGTQYF.

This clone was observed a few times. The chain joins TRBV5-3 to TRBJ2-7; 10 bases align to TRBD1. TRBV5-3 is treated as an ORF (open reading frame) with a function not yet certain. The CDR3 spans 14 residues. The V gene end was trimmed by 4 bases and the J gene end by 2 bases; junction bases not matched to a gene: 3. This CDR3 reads CARSPDRGAYEQYV. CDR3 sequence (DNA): TGTGCCAGAAGCCCGGACAGGGGGGCCTACGAGCAGTACGTC.

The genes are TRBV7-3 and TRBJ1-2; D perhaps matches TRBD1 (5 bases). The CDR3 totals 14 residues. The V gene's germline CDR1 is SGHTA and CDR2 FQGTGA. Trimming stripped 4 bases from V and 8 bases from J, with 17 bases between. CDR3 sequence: CASSSQPGGGGYTF. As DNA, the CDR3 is TGTGCCAGCAGCTCCCAACCGGGGGGGGGAGGCTACACCTTC.

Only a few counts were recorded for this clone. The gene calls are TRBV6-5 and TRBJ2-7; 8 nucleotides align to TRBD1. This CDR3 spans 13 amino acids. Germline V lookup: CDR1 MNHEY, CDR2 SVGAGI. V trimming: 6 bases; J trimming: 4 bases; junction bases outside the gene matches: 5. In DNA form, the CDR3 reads TGTGCCAGCAGAACAGGGGGTGCATACGAGCAGTACGTC. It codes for CASRTGGAYEQYV.

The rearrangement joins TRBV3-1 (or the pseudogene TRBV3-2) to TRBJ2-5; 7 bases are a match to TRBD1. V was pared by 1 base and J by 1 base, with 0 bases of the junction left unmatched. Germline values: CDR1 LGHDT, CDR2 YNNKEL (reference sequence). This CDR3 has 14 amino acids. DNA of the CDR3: TGTGCCAGCAGCCAAGCAGGGGGCCAAGAGACCCAGTACTTC. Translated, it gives CASSQAGGQETQYF.

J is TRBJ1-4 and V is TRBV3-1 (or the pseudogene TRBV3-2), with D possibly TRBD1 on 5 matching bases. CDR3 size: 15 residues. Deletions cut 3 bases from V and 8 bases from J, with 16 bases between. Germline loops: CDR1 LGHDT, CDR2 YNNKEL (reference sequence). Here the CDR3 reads CASSQSGTVREKLFF. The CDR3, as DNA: TGTGCCAGCAGCCAGTCGGGGACCGTAAGGGAAAAACTGTTTTTT.

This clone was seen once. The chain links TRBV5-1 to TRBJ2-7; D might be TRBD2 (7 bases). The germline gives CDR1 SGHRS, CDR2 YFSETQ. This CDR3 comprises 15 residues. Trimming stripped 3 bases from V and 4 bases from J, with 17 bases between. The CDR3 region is CASSWGRGGDYEQYV. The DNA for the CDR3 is TGCGCCAGCAGCTGGGGGAGGGGGGGAGATTACGAGCAGTACGTC.

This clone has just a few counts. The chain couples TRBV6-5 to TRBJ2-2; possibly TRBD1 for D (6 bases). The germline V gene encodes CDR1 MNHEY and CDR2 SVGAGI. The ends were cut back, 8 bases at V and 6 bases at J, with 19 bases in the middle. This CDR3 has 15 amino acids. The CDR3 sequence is CASHKQGRYAGELFF. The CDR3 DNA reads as TGTGCCAGCCATAAACAGGGCCGATACGCCGGGGAGCTGTTTTTT.

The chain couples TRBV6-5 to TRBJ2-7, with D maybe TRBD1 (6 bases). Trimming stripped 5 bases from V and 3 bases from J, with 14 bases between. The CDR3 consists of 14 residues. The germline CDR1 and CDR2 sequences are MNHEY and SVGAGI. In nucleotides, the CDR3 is TGTGCCAGCAGTACGACAGGCCTTAACTACGAGCAGTACGTC. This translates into CASSTTGLNYEQYV.

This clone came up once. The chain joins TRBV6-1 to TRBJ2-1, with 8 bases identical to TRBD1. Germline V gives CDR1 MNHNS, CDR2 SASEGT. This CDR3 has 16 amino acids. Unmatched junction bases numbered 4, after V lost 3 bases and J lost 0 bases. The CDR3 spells CASSDGQGSSYNEQFF. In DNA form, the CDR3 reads TGTGCCAGCAGTGACGGACAGGGATCCTCCTACAATGAGCAGTTCTTC.

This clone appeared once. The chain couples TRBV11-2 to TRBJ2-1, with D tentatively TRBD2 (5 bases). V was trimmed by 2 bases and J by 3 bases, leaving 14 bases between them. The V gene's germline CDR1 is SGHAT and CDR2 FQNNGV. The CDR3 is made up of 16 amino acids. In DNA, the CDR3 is TGTGCCAGCAGCTTAACTAGACTCTCCGTCTACAATGAGCAGTTCTTC. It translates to CASSLTRLSVYNEQFF. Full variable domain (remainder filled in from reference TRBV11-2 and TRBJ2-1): EAGVAQSPRYKIIEKRQSVAFWCNPISGHATLYWYQQILGQGPKLLIQFQNNGVVDDSQLPKDRFSAERLKGVDSTLKIQPAKLEDSAVYLCASSLTRLSVYNEQFFGPGTRLTVL.

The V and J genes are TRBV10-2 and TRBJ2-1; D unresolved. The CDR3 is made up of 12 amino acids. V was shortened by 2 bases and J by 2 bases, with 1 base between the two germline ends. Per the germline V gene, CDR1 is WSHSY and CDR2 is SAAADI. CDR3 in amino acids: CASSETYNEQFF. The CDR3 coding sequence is TGCGCCAGCAGTGAGACCTACAATGAGCAGTTCTTC.

The CDR3 is CAWGPTLPYNEQFF. CDR3 bases: TGTGCCTGGGGGCCGACTCTTCCCTACAATGAGCAGTTCTTC. The chain recombines TRBV30 with TRBJ2-1; no reliable D call. The CDR3 has 14 amino acids. Trimming removed 5 bases from V and 2 bases from J, with 13 bases in between. From germline, CDR1 is GTSNPN and CDR2 SVGIG (reference sequence).

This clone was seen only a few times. The CDR3 spells CASSPGLADSTDTQYF. In DNA, the CDR3 is TGTGCCAGCAGCCCCGGACTAGCGGATAGCACAGATACGCAGTATTTT. V gene TRBV13 combines with J gene TRBJ2-3; 10 nucleotides align to TRBD2. V was clipped by 5 bases and J by 0 bases; unmatched bases: 5. The CDR3 spans 16 residues. CDR1 and CDR2 (germline): PRHDT, FYEKMQ (reference sequence).

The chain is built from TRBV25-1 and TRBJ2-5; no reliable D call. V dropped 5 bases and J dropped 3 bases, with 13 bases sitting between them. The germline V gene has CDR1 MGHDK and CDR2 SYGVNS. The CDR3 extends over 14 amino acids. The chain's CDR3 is CASSNQGIKETQYF. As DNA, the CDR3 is TGTGCCAGCAGTAATCAAGGGATAAAAGAGACCCAGTACTTC.

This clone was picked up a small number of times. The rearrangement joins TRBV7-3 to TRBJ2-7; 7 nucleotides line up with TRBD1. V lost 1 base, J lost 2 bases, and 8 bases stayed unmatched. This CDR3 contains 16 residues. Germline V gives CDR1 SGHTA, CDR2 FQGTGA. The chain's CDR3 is CASSLRTPGQTYEQYV. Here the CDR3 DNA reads TGTGCCAGCAGCTTAAGGACTCCGGGACAGACCTACGAGCAGTACGTC.

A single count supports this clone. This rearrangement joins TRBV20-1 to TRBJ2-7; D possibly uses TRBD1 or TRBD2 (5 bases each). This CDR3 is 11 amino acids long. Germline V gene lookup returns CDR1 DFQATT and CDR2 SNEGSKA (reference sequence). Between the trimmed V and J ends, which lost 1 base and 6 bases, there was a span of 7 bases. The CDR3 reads CSARGGSEQYV. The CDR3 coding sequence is TGCAGTGCTAGAGGGGGGAGCGAGCAGTACGTC.

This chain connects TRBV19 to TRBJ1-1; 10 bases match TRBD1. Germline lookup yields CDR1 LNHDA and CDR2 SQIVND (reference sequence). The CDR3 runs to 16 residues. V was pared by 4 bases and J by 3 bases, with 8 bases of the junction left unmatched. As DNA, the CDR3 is TGTGCCAGTAGTACACGTCCCGGGACAGGGGACACTGAAGCTTTCTTT. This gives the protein CASSTRPGTGDTEAFF.

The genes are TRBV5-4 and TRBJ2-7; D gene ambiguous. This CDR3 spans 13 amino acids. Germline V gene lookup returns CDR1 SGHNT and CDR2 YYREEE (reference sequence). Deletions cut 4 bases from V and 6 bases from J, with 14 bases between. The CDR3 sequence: CASSLDRYAEQYV. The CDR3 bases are TGTGCCAGCAGCCTGGACCGGTACGCCGAGCAGTACGTC.